The 26 T cell receptor beta chains in this list originate from one sample, sequenced in a study of control samples from healthy donors and cancer patients. Produced via immunoSEQ multiplex PCR; TCRdb's table is partial and in-frame only. The sample consists of roughly 41,000 clones, around 94% of them appearing once. Sequencing was done on a sample of blood. The receptors were sampled from a man aged 60-69 years in good health.

This clone has only one observation. The V call is TRBV3-1 (or the pseudogene TRBV3-2), the J call TRBJ1-4, with D unclear. The length of the CDR3 is 15 residues. In germline, CDR1 is LGHDT, CDR2 YNNKEL (reference sequence). Trimming stripped 2 bases from V and 0 bases from J, with 7 bases between. The CDR3 is CASSQLPATNEKLFF. CDR3 nucleotide sequence: TGTGCCAGCAGCCAACTACCGGCAACTAATGAAAAACTGTTTTTT.

This CDR3 is CASSQEPVKNPVGQFF. The CDR3 region has the DNA TGCGCCAGCAGCCAAGAACCCGTCAAGAACCCGGTGGGGCAGTTCTTC. V and J are TRBV4-1 and TRBJ2-1; D gene unclear. This CDR3 has 16 amino acids. CDR1 and CDR2 from the germline V gene are MGHRA and YSYEKL. V lost 0 bases and J 12 bases, leaving 21 bases between the germline ends.

The genes are TRBV28 and TRBJ1-2; no clear D gene. Germline CDR1 and CDR2: MDHEN and SYDVKM. The CDR3 is made up of 12 amino acids. Trimming took off 5 bases at V and 1 base at J, with 5 bases between the two ends. In nucleotides, the CDR3 is TGTGCCAGCAGTATAAATAACTATGGCTACACCTTC. It translates to CASSINNYGYTF.

The genes are TRBV28 and TRBJ2-7, with D uncertain. The CDR3 has 13 amino acids. Germline CDR1 and CDR2: MDHEN and SYDVKM. V lost 6 bases and J 1 base, leaving 10 bases between the germline ends. In nucleotides, the CDR3 is TGTGCCAGCAGACCCAGTGGGTCCTACGAGCAGTACTTC. Amino acids: CASRPSGSYEQYF.

The rearrangement uses TRBV12-5 and TRBJ1-2; 7 bases map to TRBD1. V shed 5 bases and J 4 bases; nucleotides not matched to a gene: 7. The CDR3 loop spans 14 amino acids. CDR1 is LGHNT and CDR2 is FRNRAP in the germline V gene. The CDR3 spells CASGLEGTVYGYTF. The CDR3 DNA reads TGTGCTAGTGGTCTCGAAGGGACAGTCTATGGCTACACCTTC. Looking up the rest from reference TRBV12-5 and TRBJ1-2 gives the full variable domain: DARVTQTPRHKVTEMGQEVTMRCQPILGHNTVFWYRQTMMQGLELLAYFRNRAPLDDSGMPKDRFSAEMPDATLATLKIQPSEPRDSAVYFCASGLEGTVYGYTFGSGTRLTVV.

The J gene is TRBJ2-7, the V gene TRBV3-1 (or the pseudogene TRBV3-2); 12 nucleotides align to TRBD1. CDR3 length equals 15 residues. Trimming at V came to 4 bases and at J to 9 bases, leaving 10 bases not matched to a gene. The germline V gene has CDR1 LGHDT and CDR2 YNNKEL (reference sequence). The CDR3 DNA reads TGTGCCAGCAGCCCCCCCGGGACAGGGGGCTGGGGGCAGTACTTC. Translating it yields CASSPPGTGGWGQYF.

The chain combines TRBV15 with TRBJ1-2; 7 bases fit TRBD1. The length of the CDR3 is 16 residues. J was trimmed by 8 bases and V by 0 bases; bases with no gene match: 12. CDR1 LNHNV and CDR2 YYDKDF come from the germline V gene (reference sequence). This chain's CDR3 is CATSRDFTGEVRGYTF. CDR3 nucleotide sequence: TGTGCCACCAGCAGAGATTTTACAGGGGAAGTGAGGGGCTACACCTTC.

This clone was detected once. The CDR3 nucleotides read TGTGCCAGCAGCTTGGCGCTGAACACCGGGGAGCTGTTTTTT. Its protein product is CASSLALNTGELFF. This chain joins TRBV5-6 and TRBJ2-2; D unresolved. V lost 0 bases, J lost 1 base, and 4 bases lay in between. The germline CDR1 and CDR2 sequences are SGHDT and YYEEEE. The CDR3 spans 14 residues.

The V call is TRBV6-2 or TRBV6-3, the J call TRBJ1-3; D is uncertain. V shed 0 bases and J shed 0 bases, with 6 bases lying between them. The length of the CDR3 is 15 residues. Germline CDR1 reads MNHEY; CDR2 reads SVGEGT. DNA of the CDR3: TGTGCCAGCAGTTACTCATCGGGCTCTGGAAACACCATATATTTT. This encodes CASSYSSGSGNTIYF.

The rearrangement joins TRBV6-2 or TRBV6-3 to TRBJ2-7; the D gene is possibly TRBD2 (6 bases). Trimming took off 5 bases at V and 3 bases at J, with 14 bases between the two ends. Germline V lookup: CDR1 MNHEY, CDR2 SVGEGT. The CDR3 is 14 residues long. The CDR3 DNA sequence: TGTGCCAGCAGTCCCGAGGGACTGTACTACGAGCAGTACTTC. This gives the protein CASSPEGLYYEQYF.

The V gene is TRBV9, the J gene TRBJ1-2; TRBD1 matches 7 bases. V lost 3 bases and J lost 5; bases outside the gene matches: 10. Germline loops: CDR1 SGDLS, CDR2 YYNGEE. The CDR3 has 15 residues. The CDR3 DNA is TGTGCCAGCAGCGACCAGGGGGAGGGAAATTATGGCTACACCTTC. Protein product: CASSDQGEGNYGYTF.

The chain is built from TRBV27 and TRBJ2-3; 8 bases fit TRBD2. Germline-derived CDR1 and CDR2 are MNHEY and SMNVEV (reference sequence). This CDR3 has 16 amino acids. The J segment lost 4 bases and the V segment lost 6 bases, leaving 12 bases of the junction unmatched. DNA for the CDR3: TGTGCCAGCAGCCGAAGTAGCGGGGTTGGGGCAGATACGCAGTATTTT. Translated, it gives CASSRSSGVGADTQYF.

The J gene is TRBJ2-7, the V gene TRBV21-1; the table's TRBD1 call for D was not verified on the DNA. TRBV21-1 is deemed a pseudogene. This CDR3 region has 15 residues. The DNA for the CDR3 is TGTGCCAGCCAGGGAGGAGGACAGGGGGCTGAAGAGCAGTACTTC. This codes for CASQGGGQGAEEQYF.

This clone was observed a single time. The rearrangement links TRBV15 to TRBJ1-2; 8 bases are shared with TRBD1. The length of the CDR3 is 15 residues. Trimming took 4 bases from V and 7 from J; bases not matched to a gene: 11. CDR1 and CDR2 from the germline V gene are LNHNV and YYDKDF (reference sequence). The CDR3 nucleotides are TGTGCCACCAGCATTCGTGGACAGGGCAGTGCTGGCTACACCTTC. Translation gives CATSIRGQGSAGYTF. Variable domain in full (rest from reference TRBV15 and TRBJ1-2): DAMVIQNPRYQVTQFGKPVTLSCSQTLNHNVMYWYQQKSSQAPKLLFHYYDKDFNNEADTPDNFQSRRPNTSFCFLDIRSPGLGDTAMYLCATSIRGQGSAGYTFGSGTRLTVV.

This chain joins TRBV6-5 and TRBJ1-4; D is perhaps TRBD1 (5 bases). CDR1 and CDR2 (germline): MNHEY, SVGAGI. Between the trimmed V and J ends, which lost 2 bases and 8 bases, there was a span of 12 bases. The CDR3 extends over 14 amino acids. Written as DNA, the CDR3 is TGTGCCAGCAGTTACGGGGGAGAAGGCGAAAAACTGTTTTTT. Encoded protein: CASSYGGEGEKLFF.

V gene TRBV28 combines with J gene TRBJ1-2; the match to TRBD1 covers 9 bases. CDR1 and CDR2 (germline): MDHEN, SYDVKM. The CDR3 has 16 amino acids. Losses at the gene ends were 4 bases for V and 2 bases for J; bases not matched to a gene: 8. CDR3 residues: CASSSGQGLPNYGYTF. The CDR3 nucleotides read TGTGCCAGCAGTTCGGGACAGGGATTGCCAAACTATGGCTACACCTTC.

This clone was observed a single time. This chain connects TRBV18 to TRBJ2-7, with D perhaps matching TRBD1 (5 bases). The V gene's germline CDR1 is KGHSH and CDR2 LQKENI. This CDR3 spans 14 amino acids. V gave up 3 bases and J gave up 4 bases, with 13 bases separating them. CDR3 nucleotide sequence: TGTGCCAGCTCACCGGGGCCAGGGCAGTACGAGCAGTACTTC. Protein sequence: CASSPGPGQYEQYF.

The rearrangement joins TRBV24-1 to TRBJ2-3; possibly TRBD2 for D (7 bases). The CDR3 is 17 amino acids. In germline, CDR1 is KGHDR, CDR2 SFDVKD. Trimming shortened V by 4 bases and J by 3 bases, and 19 bases separated the two germline ends. The CDR3 reads CATSEWGGRSGTDTQYF. The CDR3 nucleotides read TGTGCCACCAGTGAGTGGGGGGGCCGAAGCGGGACAGATACGCAGTATTTT.

The chain links TRBV7-3 to TRBJ2-1; 13 bases align to TRBD2. Looked up from germline, CDR1 is SGHTA and CDR2 is FQGTGA. The CDR3 runs 18 residues. With V trimmed by 3 bases and J by 0 bases, 5 bases remained unmatched. Here the CDR3 reads CASSFLGTSGISYNEQFF. The DNA of the CDR3 is TGTGCCAGCAGCTTCCTCGGGACTAGCGGGATCTCCTACAATGAGCAGTTCTTC.

The chain combines TRBV5-4 with TRBJ2-1; 16 bases align to TRBD2. The CDR3 has 18 residues. From germline, CDR1 is SGHNT and CDR2 YYREEE (reference sequence). Unmatched junction bases numbered 3, after V lost 3 bases and J lost 0 bases. The CDR3 nucleotides read TGTGCCAGCAGCTCGGGACTAGCGGGAGGGAGCTCCTACAATGAGCAGTTCTTC. Its translation is CASSSGLAGGSSYNEQFF. Full variable domain (outside the CDR3, taken from reference TRBV5-4 and TRBJ2-1): ETGVTQSPTHLIKTRGQQVTLRCSSQSGHNTVSWYQQALGQGPQFIFQYYREEENGRGNFPPRFSGLQFPNYSSELNVNALELDDSALYLCASSSGLAGGSSYNEQFFGPGTRLTVL.

This clone was seen only a few times. The V and J genes are TRBV24-1 and TRBJ2-1, with D perhaps matching TRBD2 (5 bases). Between the trimmed V and J ends, which lost 6 bases and 0 bases, there was a span of 14 bases. The CDR3 is 16 amino acids. Germline CDR1 is KGHDR and CDR2 is SFDVKD. The CDR3: CATSLKSGGSYNEQFF. The CDR3 nucleotides read TGTGCCACCAGTCTAAAGAGCGGAGGCTCCTACAATGAGCAGTTCTTC.

As for this clone: One junction end does not reproduce the germline sequence, and a read error may be involved. In DNA, the CDR3 is TGTGCCAGCAGCGTCGGACAGGGCCCAAATTTT. As protein: CASSVGQGPNF. V usage is TRBV11-2 and J usage is TRBJ1-3; 8 positions agree with TRBD1. Germline CDR1 and CDR2: SGHAT and FQNNGV. The CDR3 contains 11 residues.

The DNA for the CDR3 is TGTGCCACCAGTGATCGGTCGTCAGGAGAGACCCAGTACTTC. Protein sequence: CATSDRSSGETQYF. J is TRBJ2-5 and V is TRBV24-1; D gene unclear. The CDR3 is 14 amino acids. V dropped 3 bases and J dropped 4 bases, with 11 bases sitting between them. Per germline, CDR1 KGHDR and CDR2 SFDVKD.

The CDR3: CASSPQGIRSSGANVLTF. The DNA of the CDR3 is TGTGCCAGCTCACCACAGGGGATCCGCTCCTCTGGGGCCAACGTCCTGACTTTC. The rearrangement uses TRBV18 and TRBJ2-6; maybe TRBD1 (5 bases). Germline V gene data show CDR1 as KGHSH and CDR2 as LQKENI. The CDR3 runs to 18 residues. Trimming took 1 base from V and 0 from J, leaving 13 bases between them. The entire variable domain, with the rest obtained from reference TRBV18 and TRBJ2-6, is as follows: NAGVMQNPRHLVRRRGQEARLRCSPMKGHSHVYWYRQLPEEGLKFMVYLQKENIIDESGMPKERFSAEFPKEGPSILRIQQVVRGDSAAYFCASSPQGIRSSGANVLTFGAGSRLTVL.

V and J are TRBV18 and TRBJ2-6; tentatively, D is TRBD1 (6 bases). The V and J ends lost 3 bases and 1 base respectively, with 28 bases between them. The CDR3 covers 22 residues. CDR1 and CDR2 from the germline V gene are KGHSH and LQKENI. CDR3 residues: CASSPVSVRGSTALSGANVLTF. In DNA form, the CDR3 reads TGTGCCAGCTCACCCGTGTCGGTCAGGGGCTCGACCGCTTTATCTGGGGCCAACGTCCTGACTTTC.

The rearrangement links TRBV27 to TRBJ2-1; D is unresolved. Germline V gene sequence: CDR1 MNHEY, CDR2 SMNVEV (reference sequence). V lost 5 bases and J 1 base, leaving 21 bases between the germline ends. This CDR3 region has 18 residues. The CDR3 DNA sequence: TGTGCCAGCAGTAACCCCGGAACAAGCCTTGGGTCCTACAATGAGCAGTTCTTC. Its translation: CASSNPGTSLGSYNEQFF.